These 5 T cell receptor beta chains share one sample of origin, sequenced in a study of shared clonotypes between healthy human individuals (dated by TCRdb to between 2020 and 2021). Library preparation employed the immunoSEQ multiplex PCR assay. Here the immuneACCESS table is served through TCRdb, limited to in-frame sequences with V and J called. Missing clones are a known gap in these copies; in checked studies unresolved V genes cover under half, and the rest lacks a known reason. The sample profile shows 2,500,000 or so clones; roughly nine tenths of them were found once. The ten top clones hold around 0.14% of the sample. Sequences were obtained from naive CD4+ T cells sorted from blood. The cell subset or site tag for this specimen amounts to: CD45RA+ positively selected. All receptors come from a man younger than 35 in good health.

The genes are TRBV18 and TRBJ2-3; 11 bases align to TRBD2. This CDR3 comprises 18 residues. Germline CDR1 and CDR2: KGHSH and LQKENI. Trimming cost V 6 bases and J 5 bases; bases outside gene matches: 16. For the CDR3, the DNA is TGTGCCAGCTCCCCCCGCTCGACTAGCGGGGCTATAAAAGATACGCAGTATTTT. Its protein is CASSPRSTSGAIKDTQYF.

Points on this clone: Other DNA sequences in the sample encode the same CDR3. The chain couples TRBV27 to TRBJ2-7, with 9 bases lining up with TRBD1. Germline V gives CDR1 MNHEY, CDR2 SMNVEV (reference sequence). CDR3 length equals 14 residues. Trimming cost V 5 bases and J 3 bases; bases outside gene matches: 5. CDR3 DNA: TGTGCCAGCAGTCCGCGGGACAGGGTCTACGAGCAGTACTTC. Translating it yields CASSPRDRVYEQYF.

V usage is TRBV6-1 and J usage is TRBJ2-1, with 9 positions matching TRBD1. Germline lookup yields CDR1 MNHNS and CDR2 SASEGT. V lost 8 bases, J lost 10 bases, and 12 bases stayed unmatched. The CDR3 spans 14 residues. The DNA for the CDR3 is TGTGCCAGCCGCATTGGGACAGGGATCGTGGAGCAGTTCTTC. This sequence encodes CASRIGTGIVEQFF.

As for this clone: Other DNA sequences within the sample encode an identical CDR3. The chain combines TRBV18 with TRBJ1-1; a possible D gene is TRBD1 (6 bases). Germline values: CDR1 KGHSH, CDR2 LQKENI. The CDR3 loop spans 13 amino acids. The V end was cut by 5 bases, the J end by 1 base, with 8 bases between. The CDR3, as DNA: TGTGCCAGCTCAGGACAGCGGAACACTGAAGCTTTCTTT. This translates into CASSGQRNTEAFF.

This sequence joins TRBV7-6 and TRBJ2-7; a possible D gene is TRBD2 (6 bases). The germline V gene has CDR1 SGHVS and CDR2 FNYEAQ. This CDR3 spans 13 amino acids. Trimming stripped 5 bases from V and 7 bases from J, with 15 bases between. CDR3 DNA: TGTGCCAGCAGCCCTTGGACTGGGGGGGAGCAGTACTTC. Translating gives CASSPWTGGEQYF. Looking up the rest from reference TRBV7-6 and TRBJ2-7 gives the full variable domain: GAGVSQSPRYKVTKRGQDVALRCDPISGHVSLYWYRQALGQGPEFLTYFNYEAQQDKSGLPNDRFSAERPEGSISTLTIQRTEQRDSAMYRCASSPWTGGEQYFGPGTRLTVT.